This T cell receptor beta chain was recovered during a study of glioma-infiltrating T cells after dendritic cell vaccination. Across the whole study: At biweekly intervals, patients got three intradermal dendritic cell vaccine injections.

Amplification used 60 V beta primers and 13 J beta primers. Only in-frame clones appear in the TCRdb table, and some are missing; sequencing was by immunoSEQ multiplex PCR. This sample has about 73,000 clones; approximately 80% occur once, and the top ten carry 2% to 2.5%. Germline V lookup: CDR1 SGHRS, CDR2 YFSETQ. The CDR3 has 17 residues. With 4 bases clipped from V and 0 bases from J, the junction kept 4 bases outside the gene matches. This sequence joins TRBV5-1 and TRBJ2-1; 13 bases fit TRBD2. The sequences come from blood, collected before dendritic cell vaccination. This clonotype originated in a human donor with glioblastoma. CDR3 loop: CASSPWTSGSSYNEQFF. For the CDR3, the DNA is TGCGCCAGCAGCCCTTGGACTAGCGGGAGCTCCTACAATGAGCAGTTCTTC.